The clone carrying this T cell receptor (beta chain) was seen only a few times. The antigen is undetermined. These data originate in a study of response to subunit inactivated influenza vaccine. One entry per CDR3 protein, called by TCRdb with MiXCR from the RT-PCR reads. Among 700,000 to 900,000 distinct CDR3 sequences listed, about 20% were seen once. There are 15 residues in the CDR3. Germline CDR1 reads LGHNA; CDR2 reads YSLEER. Trimming took 3 bases from V and 6 from J; bases not matched to a gene: 9. Study results and limitations: It was the authors' suggestion that each seasonal influenza vaccination recruits few new T cells.

The V gene is TRBV4-3, the J gene TRBJ2-3; 7 bases fit TRBD2. The input for sequencing was PBMCs from blood, taken more than 4 days after vaccination. The TCR was taken from a man aged 50 to 59 who received an inactivated influenza vaccine. The CDR3 sequence: CASSHWGGGSDTQYF. The CDR3 DNA reads as TGCGCCAGCAGCCACTGGGGGGGGGGTTCGGATACGCAGTATTTT.